Listed here are 4 T cell receptor beta chains from one sample, sequenced in a study of PD-L1 blockade in urothelial cancer. Repertoires were generated with immunoSEQ multiplex PCR, while TCRdb's copy carries only in-frame clones and drops some. The data show 60,000 to 70,000 clones, about 81% seen once. The time point: pretreatment peripheral blood. Sequences were derived from PBMCs, sampled around atezolizumab (anti-PD-L1) treatment. The receptors originated from a man aged 65 to 79 with urothelial cancer.

The chain joins TRBV9 to TRBJ1-2, with D tentatively TRBD1 (5 bases). The CDR3 spans 16 residues. V was trimmed by 0 bases and J by 2 bases, leaving 14 bases between them. Germline V gene lookup returns CDR1 SGDLS and CDR2 YYNGEE. The chain's CDR3 is CASSVGGGVGNYGYTF. The CDR3 nucleotides are TGTGCCAGCAGCGTAGGCGGGGGGGTGGGAAACTATGGCTACACCTTC.

The chain recombines TRBV10-3 with TRBJ2-1; the match to TRBD2 covers 14 bases. This CDR3 spans 15 amino acids. Looked up from germline, CDR1 is ENHRY and CDR2 is SYGVKD. V was clipped by 6 bases and J by 8 bases; unmatched bases: 6. The CDR3 nucleotides read TGTGCCATCAGCATTGGGACTAGCGGGAGCGATGAGCAGTTCTTC. It specifies CAISIGTSGSDEQFF.

This chain links TRBV6-6 with TRBJ1-1; 7 bases match TRBD1. Trimming removed 3 bases from V and 10 bases from J; junction bases left unmatched: 14. This CDR3 is built from 15 residues. The germline V gene encodes CDR1 MNHNY and CDR2 SVGAGI (reference sequence). The CDR3 DNA reads as TGTGCCAGCAGTTATGCCGAGTATACAGGGGTGGTAGCTTTCTTT. It codes for CASSYAEYTGVVAFF.

CDR3 nucleotide sequence: TGCGCCAGCAGCTTCGGCAGGGGTGGGACAACTAATGAAAAACTGTTTTTT. Amino acids: CASSFGRGGTTNEKLFF. This chain uses TRBV5-1 with TRBJ1-4, with TRBD1 as a possible D gene (6 bases). The germline V gene encodes CDR1 SGHRS and CDR2 YFSETQ. CDR3 length: 17 amino acids. Trimming cost V 2 bases and J 0 bases, with 14 bases left between them.